This record looks at one T cell receptor (beta chain) sequence and its context. Its specificity is unknown. Because the CDR3 is missing its conserved closing phenylalanine or tryptophan, this is likely a read error. The germline CDR1 and CDR2 sequences are DFQATT and SNEGSKA (reference sequence). The CDR3 totals 13 residues. Trimming shortened V by 3 bases and J by 3 bases, and 10 bases separated the two germline ends. The sample belongs to a study of lung T cells in sarcoidosis with Löfgren's syndrome. Study-wide findings and caveats: The most expanded V genes in Löfgren's patients were reportedly TRAV12-1 and TRBV2. Shared TRAV12-1 and TRBV2 CDR3 motifs across Löfgren's syndrome patients reportedly suggested public CD4+ TCRs.

TCRdb analysed the reads with MiXCR anew, one entry per CDR3 protein. This sample carries 60,000 or so distinct CDR3 sequences, around 20% of them seen once, and the ten largest clones take over 2%. The sequence was collected from a human donor with sarcoidosis (Löfgren's syndrome or another form), or a control subject (not recorded which). The sample comprised CD4+ T cells from PBMCs. V gene TRBV20-1 combines with J gene TRBJ2-3; perhaps TRBD2 as D (5 bases). The CDR3 here is CSASRGSTDTQYL. The CDR3 DNA is TGCAGTGCTAGCAGAGGGTCAACAGATACGCAGTATCTT.